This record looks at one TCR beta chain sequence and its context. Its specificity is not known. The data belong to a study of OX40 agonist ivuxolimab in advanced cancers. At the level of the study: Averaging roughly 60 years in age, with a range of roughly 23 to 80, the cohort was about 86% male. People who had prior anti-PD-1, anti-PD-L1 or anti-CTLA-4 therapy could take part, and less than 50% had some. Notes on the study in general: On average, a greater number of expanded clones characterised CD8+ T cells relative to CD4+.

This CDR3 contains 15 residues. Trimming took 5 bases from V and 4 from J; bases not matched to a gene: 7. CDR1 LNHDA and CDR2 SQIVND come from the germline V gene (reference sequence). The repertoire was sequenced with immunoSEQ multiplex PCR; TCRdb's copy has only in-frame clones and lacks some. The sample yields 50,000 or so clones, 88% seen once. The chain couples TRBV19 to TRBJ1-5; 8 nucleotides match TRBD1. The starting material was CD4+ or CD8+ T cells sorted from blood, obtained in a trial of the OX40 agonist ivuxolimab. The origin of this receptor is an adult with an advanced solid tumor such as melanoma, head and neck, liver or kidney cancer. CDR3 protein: CASSRTGTSNQPQHF. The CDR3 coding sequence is TGTGCCAGTAGTCGGACAGGGACTTCTAATCAGCCCCAGCATTTT.